This T cell receptor beta chain was sequenced for a study of tumor and adjacent non-tumor tissue in lung cancer. The V gene lost 3 bases and the J gene lost 1 base, with 9 bases spanning the gap. This CDR3 contains 14 residues. The germline gives CDR1 MDHEN, CDR2 SYDVKM. This sample's RNA came from whole unsorted tissue. Distant lung tissue was collected more than 3 cm away from the tumor edge. Worth noting for this clonotype: With a much larger clone just one base away, this may be a read error. It is likely a read error, because the conserved phenylalanine at the end of the CDR3 is missing.

A modified ARM-PCR protocol with three rounds of nested PCR amplified TCRbeta. TCRdb independently ran MiXCR on the multiplex PCR reads; one entry per CDR3 protein. This table holds about 75,000 distinct CDR3 sequences, 55% to 70% found once. Sequencing was performed on distant non-tumor lung tissue. This chain joins TRBV28 and TRBJ1-1, with a tentative D call TRBD1 (5 bases). The receptor's source is a woman aged 45-65 years with non-small cell lung cancer. In DNA form, the CDR3 reads TGTGCCAGCAGTTTGCGACAGAAGAACACTGAAGCTTTCTTA. The encoded protein is CASSLRQKNTEAFL.